These 7 T cell receptor beta chains were sequenced from one sample in a study of T cell responses to AZD1222 COVID-19 vaccine. The protocol was immunoSEQ multiplex PCR, while the TCRdb copy is restricted to in-frame clones and leaves out a portion. The top ten clones hold 17% of a sample with 120,000 or so clones, just over 85% of them seen once. Source: peripheral blood, taken 28 days after the second AZD1222 dose. These receptors came from an adult who received the AZD1222 COVID-19 vaccine.

This clone was seen once. The chain joins TRBV7-8 to TRBJ2-5, with TRBD2 matching over 8 bases. J was trimmed by 2 bases and V by 6 bases; bases with no gene match: 11. The CDR3 consists of 16 residues. Looked up from germline, CDR1 is SGHVS and CDR2 is FQNEAQ. The DNA of the CDR3 is TGTGCCAGCAGGAAATTGCGGGGGGCACCTCAAGAGACCCAGTACTTC. Translation gives CASRKLRGAPQETQYF.

The genes are TRBV6-4 and TRBJ1-2; possibly TRBD1 for D (5 bases). The CDR3 sequence is 13 residues long. Trimming left V 4 bases short and J 10 bases short, with 16 bases between. CDR1 and CDR2 from the germline V gene are MRHNA and SNTAGT. CDR3 nucleotide sequence: TGTGCCAGCAGTGCGCGGGCAGGGTGGCCCTACACCTTC. Protein sequence: CASSARAGWPYTF.

This clone has a single count. The CDR3 loop reads CAWTRGRLVLESYEQYF. CDR3 sequence (DNA): TGTGCCTGGACCAGAGGACGACTAGTCTTAGAATCCTACGAGCAGTACTTC. The chain employs TRBV30 and TRBJ2-7; TRBD2 might be the D (6 bases). The germline V and J ends were trimmed by 4 bases and 1 base, with 23 bases remaining between them. This CDR3 comprises 17 residues. The V gene's germline CDR1 is GTSNPN and CDR2 SVGIG (reference sequence).

The chain employs TRBV19 and TRBJ1-1; TRBD1 is a possible D gene (6 bases). Germline CDR1 LNHDA, CDR2 SQIVND (reference sequence). The CDR3 runs to 17 residues. V lost 1 base, J lost 4 bases, and 19 bases lay in between. CDR3 protein: CASSIAFGGPLGTEAFF. The CDR3, as DNA: TGTGCCAGTAGTATAGCATTCGGGGGGCCGTTGGGCACTGAAGCTTTCTTT.

CDR3 nucleotides: TGTGCCAGCAGCCCCGGGGCCTATGGCTACACCTTC. This codes for CASSPGAYGYTF. The rearrangement joins TRBV11-2 to TRBJ1-2; D may be TRBD1 (5 bases). V shed 5 bases and J shed 4 bases, with 8 bases lying between them. The CDR3 is 12 residues long. CDR1 is SGHAT and CDR2 is FQNNGV in the germline V gene.

V is TRBV3-1 (or the pseudogene TRBV3-2) and J is TRBJ1-3, with D uncertain. This CDR3 has 14 residues. Trimming left V 1 base short and J 8 bases short, with 12 bases between. Germline V CDR1 and CDR2: LGHDT, YNNKEL (reference sequence). The CDR3 nucleotides read TGTGCCAGCAGCCAAGGGACGCCCGAGGACACCATATATTTT. It translates to CASSQGTPEDTIYF.

The J gene is TRBJ2-1, the V gene TRBV15; TRBD2 agrees at 13 bases. The germline V gene encodes CDR1 LNHNV and CDR2 YYDKDF (reference sequence). V shed 1 base, J shed 2 bases, and the junction held 14 bases outside the gene matches. The CDR3 extends over 21 amino acids. The CDR3 here is CATSRALVRGTSGATYNEQFF. As DNA, the CDR3 is TGTGCCACCAGCAGAGCATTGGTCCGTGGGACTAGCGGGGCGACCTACAATGAGCAGTTCTTC. Full variable domain (outside the CDR3, taken from reference TRBV15 and TRBJ2-1): DAMVIQNPRYQVTQFGKPVTLSCSQTLNHNVMYWYQQKSSQAPKLLFHYYDKDFNNEADTPDNFQSRRPNTSFCFLDIRSPGLGDTAMYLCATSRALVRGTSGATYNEQFFGPGTRLTVL.